A selection of T cell receptor beta chains follows, all from one sample in a study of cytomegalovirus exposure and HLA in healthy donors. Method: immunoSEQ multiplex PCR; TCRdb's copy keeps in-frame clones and lacks some. The data hold roughly 100,000 clones, with around 67% observed a single time. The sequenced material came from PBMCs. The receptors originated from a woman between 50 and 59 years old in good health and CMV-seronegative. CDR3s include the opening cysteine and the closing phenylalanine or tryptophan. Fields, in order: clone size, D gene, V gene, J gene, CDR3 protein, CDR3 DNA. The D gene is left open where the match is weak. Clone size is not always given. Where it is, it says once, few, many or a class for expanded clones.

few	TRBD2	TRBV11-2	TRBJ2-5	CASSLERAGGQETQYF	TGTGCCAGCAGCTTAGAAAGGGCGGGGGGGCAAGAGACCCAGTACTTC
-	-	TRBV10-3	TRBJ1-1	CAITSGQKNTEAFF	TGTGCCATCACCTCCGGACAGAAGAACACTGAAGCTTTCTTT
-	TRBD2	TRBV11-3	TRBJ2-1	CASSQGLGSYNEQFF	TGTGCCAGCAGCCAAGGACTAGGCTCCTACAATGAGCAGTTCTTC
-	-	TRBV13	TRBJ2-3	CASSFPGSTDTQYF	TGTGCCAGCAGCTTCCCGGGAAGCACAGATACGCAGTATTTT
few	-	TRBV6-5	TRBJ2-5	CASSYSRAGWETQYF	TGTGCCAGCAGTTACTCGAGGGCGGGTTGGGAGACCCAGTACTTC
-	-	TRBV7-8	TRBJ2-3	CASSLIADRNTQYF	TGTGCCAGCAGCTTAATAGCGGATAGAAATACGCAGTATTTT
-	-	TRBV19	TRBJ2-7	CASSMGGYEQYF	TGTGCCAGTAGTATGGGAGGCTACGAGCAGTACTTC
-	TRBD1	TRBV4-2	TRBJ1-6	CASSQESLVTGGTYNSPLHF	TGTGCCAGCAGCCAAGAATCTTTAGTTACAGGGGGCACCTATAATTCACCCCTCCACTTT
once	-	TRBV6-5	TRBJ1-5	CASSYERGQPQHF	TGTGCCAGCAGTTACGAGCGGGGTCAGCCCCAGCATTTT
few	-	TRBV5-1	TRBJ2-7	CASSLGSIPSGEQYF	TGCGCCAGCAGCTTGGGAAGCATACCAAGCGGAGAGCAGTACTTC
-	-	TRBV6-1	TRBJ2-1	CASRGSGNYNEQFF	TGTGCCAGCAGGGGGTCGGGAAACTACAATGAGCAGTTCTTC
-	-	TRBV5-8	TRBJ2-5	CASSLARGGQETQYF	TGTGCCAGCAGCTTGGCCCGAGGGGGCCAAGAGACCCAGTACTTC
-	-	TRBV19	TRBJ1-4	CASSIMAGNNEKLFF	TGTGCCAGTAGTATAATGGCAGGAAATAATGAAAAACTGTTTTTT
-	-	TRBV7-9	TRBJ2-7	CASSLSGGAAYEQYF	TGTGCCAGCAGCTTATCGGGCGGGGCCGCCTACGAGCAGTACTTC
few	TRBD2	TRBV10-2	TRBJ2-1	CASSLAGAHEQFF	TGCGCCAGCAGTTTAGCGGGAGCCCATGAGCAGTTCTTC
-	TRBD2	TRBV5-1	TRBJ2-3	CASSRGGGDGTDTQYF	TGCGCCAGCAGTCGTGGCGGGGGGGACGGCACAGATACGCAGTATTTT